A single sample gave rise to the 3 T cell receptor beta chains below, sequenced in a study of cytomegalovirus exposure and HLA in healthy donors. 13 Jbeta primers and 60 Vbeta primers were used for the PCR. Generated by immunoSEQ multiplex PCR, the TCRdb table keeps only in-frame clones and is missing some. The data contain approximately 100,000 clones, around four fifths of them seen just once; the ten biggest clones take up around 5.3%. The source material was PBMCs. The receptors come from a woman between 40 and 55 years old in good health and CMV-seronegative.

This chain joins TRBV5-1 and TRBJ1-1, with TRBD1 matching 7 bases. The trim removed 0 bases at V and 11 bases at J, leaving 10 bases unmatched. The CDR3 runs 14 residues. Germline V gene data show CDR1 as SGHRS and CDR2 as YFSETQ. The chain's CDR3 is CASSLGGQPHVAFF. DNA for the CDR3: TGCGCCAGCAGCTTGGGGGGACAGCCCCACGTTGCTTTCTTT.

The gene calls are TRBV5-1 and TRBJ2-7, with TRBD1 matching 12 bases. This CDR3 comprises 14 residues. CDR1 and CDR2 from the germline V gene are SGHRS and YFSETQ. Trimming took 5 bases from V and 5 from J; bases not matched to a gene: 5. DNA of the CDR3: TGCGCCAGCAGGGCCGGGACAGGGGGCCACGAGCAGTACTTC. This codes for CASRAGTGGHEQYF. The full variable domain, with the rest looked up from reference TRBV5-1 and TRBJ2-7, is KAGVTQTPRYLIKTRGQQVTLSCSPISGHRSVSWYQQTPGQGLQFLFEYFSETQRNKGNFPGRFSGRQFSNSRSEMNVSTLELGDSALYLCASRAGTGGHEQYFGPGTRLTVT.

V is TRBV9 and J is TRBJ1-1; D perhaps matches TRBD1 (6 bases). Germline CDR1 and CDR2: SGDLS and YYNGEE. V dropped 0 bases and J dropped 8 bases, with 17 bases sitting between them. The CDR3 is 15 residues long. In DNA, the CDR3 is TGTGCCAGCAGCGTAGGGGGTCGGGGGGCGAGGGAAGCTTTCTTT. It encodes CASSVGGRGAREAFF.